This TCR beta chain comes out of a study of identical twins. Germline V lookup: CDR1 DFQATT, CDR2 SNEGSKA (reference sequence). V trimming: 0 bases; J trimming: 6 bases; junction bases outside the gene matches: 9. The CDR3 spans 15 residues. Template switching added a universal primer site; cDNA carried unique molecular identifiers. TCRdb fed the 5' RACE reads into MiXCR, producing one record per CDR3 protein. The sample contains around 500,000 distinct CDR3 sequences, approximately 15% of which appear only once. General study results and limits: The study reached conclusions through statistical analysis that was cross-sectional, not following the same donors.

This clonotype has more than one count but fewer than ten. Its target is unknown. A further study also used this sample, focusing on yellow fever vaccine responses in identical twins. As reported in that work: Twin vaccine T cell responses reportedly seemed partly convergent, partly personalized.

This TCR was sampled from a woman aged 18-29 years in good health. The chain recombines TRBV20-1 with TRBJ2-3; 7 bases fit TRBD1. The source material was CD4+ T cells sorted from blood. The CDR3 protein is CSARDQQGHSDTQYF. The DNA for the CDR3 is TGCAGTGCTAGAGATCAACAGGGGCATTCCGATACGCAGTATTTT.